The sequence of this T cell receptor (beta chain) was determined in a study of T cells in Graves' hyperthyroidism and ophthalmopathy. Study findings and constraints: Ophthalmopathy and stable hyperthyroidism were separated by a 13 V-J model.

Amplification of TCR beta CDR3 regions used RNA as the template. An initial round of RT-PCR targeting the TCR CDR3 relied on the HTBI primer set. Via MiXCR, TCRdb re-called the multiplex PCR reads, giving one row per CDR3 protein. The sample shows 400,000 to 550,000 distinct CDR3 sequences, about an eighth of them seen only once. About this clonotype: Its cognate antigen is unknown.

This TCR derives from a woman younger than 30 with Graves' hyperthyroidism. Material: blood.

Written as DNA, the CDR3 is TGTGCCAGCAGTTTACTCGGGACAGGGGGCCAAGCTTTCTTT. Protein product: CASSLLGTGGQAFF. The rearrangement links TRBV12-3 or TRBV12-4 to TRBJ1-1; 12 bases fit TRBD1. V shed 2 bases and J 9 bases; nucleotides not matched to a gene: 4. This CDR3 spans 14 amino acids.